Listed below are T cell receptor beta chains from one sample, sequenced in a study of blood T cell repertoires in COVID-19. Sequencing used immunoSEQ multiplex PCR; TCRdb keeps in-frame clones, though not all of them. Altogether a few hundred thousand clones are present, 85% being singletons, with the ten largest covering under 4%. The specimen sequenced was peripheral blood. The origin of the receptors is a young woman with acute or convalescent COVID-19. Each CDR3 is given with its conserved first and last residue. D genes are given only for firm matches. Where a row states a size, it is once, few, many or the class of an expanded clone; other rows omit it.

J: TRBJ2-7
V: TRBV28
D: NA
length: 15
size: NA
DNA: TGTGCCAGCAGCACGCCCCAGGGGGGTCTCCTCAAGCAGTACTTC
CDR3: CASSTPQGGLLKQYF

J: TRBJ2-1
V: TRBV19
D: TRBD1
length: 11
size: NA
DNA: TGTGCCACAGCATCCGGGACAGGGCTTTTCTTC
CDR3: CATASGTGLFF

J: TRBJ2-7
V: TRBV7-2
D: NA
length: 14
size: NA
DNA: TGTGCCAGCAGCTTAGCGGAGGGACGGGAGGAGCAGTACTTC
CDR3: CASSLAEGREEQYF

J: TRBJ2-2
V: TRBV7-8
D: TRBD1
length: 21
size: few
DNA: TGTGCCAGCAGCTTAAGTCGGAGGGGGACAGGGGTTAGGGCGAACACCGGGGAGCTGTTTTTT
CDR3: CASSLSRRGTGVRANTGELFF

J: TRBJ2-1
V: TRBV7-2
D: NA
length: 14
size: NA
DNA: TGTGCCAGCAGCCTAACTAGGGATTGGGATGAGCAGTTCTTC
CDR3: CASSLTRDWDEQFF

J: TRBJ2-7
V: TRBV7-6
D: TRBD2
length: 16
size: NA
DNA: TGTGCCAGCAGCCCAAACCCGGGGGGACTCGCCTACGAGCAGTACTTC
CDR3: CASSPNPGGLAYEQYF

J: TRBJ2-7
V: TRBV4-1
D: TRBD1
length: 15
size: NA
DNA: TGCGCCAGCAGCCAAGCCGGGACAGTTCCCTACGAGCAGTACTTC
CDR3: CASSQAGTVPYEQYF

J: TRBJ2-2
V: TRBV6-6
D: NA
length: 16
size: NA
DNA: TGTGCCAGCAGTCCAAAGGACACATCCGATACCGGGGAGCTGTTTTTT
CDR3: CASSPKDTSDTGELFF

J: TRBJ2-7
V: TRBV5-5
D: NA
length: 14
size: NA
DNA: TGTGCCAGCAGCTTGGGGGGGCACGCCTACGAGCAGTACTTC
CDR3: CASSLGGHAYEQYF

J: TRBJ1-4
V: TRBV10-3
D: NA
length: 15
size: NA
DNA: TGTGCCATCAGTGAGGAGGGAGGGGGGAGTGAAAAACTGTTTTTT
CDR3: CAISEEGGGSEKLFF

J: TRBJ1-1
V: TRBV11-2
D: TRBD1
length: 15
size: NA
DNA: TGTGCCAGCAGCCCCTCGACAGGGTGGAACACTGAAGCTTTCTTT
CDR3: CASSPSTGWNTEAFF

J: TRBJ2-3
V: TRBV6-5
D: NA
length: 14
size: NA
DNA: TGTGCCAGCAGTTACGGACAGAACACAGATACGCAGTATTTT
CDR3: CASSYGQNTDTQYF

J: TRBJ2-2
V: TRBV9
D: NA
length: 15
size: once
DNA: TGTGCCAGCCGGAGCGGGGACACTAACACCGGGGAGCTGTTTTTT
CDR3: CASRSGDTNTGELFF

J: TRBJ2-2
V: TRBV5-4
D: NA
length: 15
size: NA
DNA: TGTGCCAGCAGCTTAGGAGAAGGAAGCACCGGGGAGCTGTTTTTT
CDR3: CASSLGEGSTGELFF

J: TRBJ2-7
V: TRBV9
D: NA
length: 14
size: NA
DNA: TGTGCCAGCAGCGTAGGACAGAGTTCCTACGAGCAGTACTTC
CDR3: CASSVGQSSYEQYF

J: TRBJ1-2
V: TRBV4-2
D: NA
length: 14
size: NA
DNA: TGTGCCAGCAGCCAAGTCGGGCAGGGTGGAGGCTACACCTTC
CDR3: CASSQVGQGGGYTF

J: TRBJ2-2
V: TRBV6-5
D: NA
length: 14
size: NA
DNA: TGTGCCAGCAAGAGGCAATCGGGCACCGGGGAGCTGTTTTTT
CDR3: CASKRQSGTGELFF

J: TRBJ1-2
V: TRBV29-1
D: TRBD1
length: 11
size: NA
DNA: TGCAGCGTGGGACAGGTCGACGGCTACACCTTC
CDR3: CSVGQVDGYTF